These T cell receptor beta chains were read from a single sample in a study. In TCRdb, the 5' RACE reads were re-called with MiXCR into one record per CDR3 protein. Among approximately 50,000 distinct CDR3 sequences listed, less than 25% were seen once. Material for sequencing was tumor-infiltrating Tregs sorted from the breast tumor. The receptors were sampled from a female donor with breast cancer. CDR3s include the opening cysteine and the closing phenylalanine or tryptophan. Fields, in order: CDR3 DNA, CDR3 protein, J gene, D gene, V gene, clone size. The D gene is left open where the match is weak. Size values are once, few and many counts, or a class for expanded clones, and some rows have none.

TGCGCCAGCAGCTGGACAGACGGCACAGATACGCAGTATTTT | CASSWTDGTDTQYF | TRBJ2-3 | . | TRBV5-1 | many
TGTGCCAGCAGTTCCGGGACAGGGCGAGGCAATCAGCCCCAGCATTTT | CASSSGTGRGNQPQHF | TRBJ1-5 | TRBD1 | TRBV6-2/TRBV6-3 | .
TGTGCCAGCAGCCCATACGGGACCGCCGGAAACACCATATATTTT | CASSPYGTAGNTIYF | TRBJ1-3 | . | TRBV7-2 | many
TGTGCCAGCAGCCCTAAATTGCGGCTTGGGAATGAGCAGTTCTTC | CASSPKLRLGNEQFF | TRBJ2-1 | . | TRBV7-9 | many
TGCGCCAGCAGCTTGGTGGGACAGGGGGCATCTGAAGCTTTCTTT | CASSLVGQGASEAFF | TRBJ1-1 | TRBD1 | TRBV5-1 | many
TGCGCCAGCAGCTTAAGGGACAGCAGCACAGATACGCAGTATTTT | CASSLRDSSTDTQYF | TRBJ2-3 | TRBD1 | TRBV5-1 | .
TGTGCCAGCAGTGACACCCTTACAATCGAGCAGTACTTC | CASSDTLTIEQYF | TRBJ2-7 | . | TRBV6-2/TRBV6-3 | many
TGTGCCAGCAGATCGGGGTTCTACGAGCAGTACTTC | CASRSGFYEQYF | TRBJ2-7 | . | TRBV28 | .
TGTGCCAGCAGTGATTACAGCGGGAGTGGGGAAGAGACCCAGTACTTC | CASSDYSGSGEETQYF | TRBJ2-5 | TRBD2 | TRBV2 | .
TGTGCCAGCACTAAGGACAGGCGGGGTGAAGCTTTCTTT | CASTKDRRGEAFF | TRBJ1-1 | TRBD1 | TRBV5-6 | .
TGCAGTGCTACGCCCGGGACTAGCGTGAGAGGGGAGCAGTACTTC | CSATPGTSVRGEQYF | TRBJ2-7 | TRBD2 | TRBV20-1 | .
TGCGCCAGCAGAACGGGGACTAGCGGGAGCCCCTACGAGCAGTACTTC | CASRTGTSGSPYEQYF | TRBJ2-7 | TRBD2 | TRBV4-1 | many
TGCGCCAGCAGCTTAATCCTTTCCACTGAAGCTTTCTTT | CASSLILSTEAFF | TRBJ1-1 | . | TRBV5-1 | many
TGCGCCAGCAGCTTTCAACCCGATGATGGCTACACCTTC | CASSFQPDDGYTF | TRBJ1-2 | . | TRBV5-1 | many
TGTGCCAGCAGTTCCCCGGGCAGGGCACATGGCTACACCTTC | CASSSPGRAHGYTF | TRBJ1-2 | . | TRBV28 | .
TGTGCCAGCAGTCGCTGGACTAGCGGGGGATACGAGCAGTACTTC | CASSRWTSGGYEQYF | TRBJ2-7 | TRBD2 | TRBV3-1 | .
TGCGCCAGCAGCCTAAGAAGCTCCTATAATTCACCCCTCCACTTT | CASSLRSSYNSPLHF | TRBJ1-6 | . | TRBV5-1 | .
TGCGCCAGCAGCTTGATGGCAGGTCCTGAAGAGACCCAGTACTTC | CASSLMAGPEETQYF | TRBJ2-5 | . | TRBV5-1 | many
TGTGCCAGCAGCTTATTAGCGGGAGGCTCCGGGACCGGGGAGCTGTTTTTT | CASSLLAGGSGTGELFF | TRBJ2-2 | TRBD2 | TRBV7-3 | few
TGCAGTGTCGGAGGCGGGCGGAAAGATACGCAGTATTTT | CSVGGGRKDTQYF | TRBJ2-3 | . | TRBV20-1 | .
TGTGCCAGCAGCACGGAGGTTCCGCCCCAGCATTTT | CASSTEVPPQHF | TRBJ1-5 | . | TRBV7-9 | .
TGCGCCAGCAGCTTGGGGCTAGCGGGGTACAATGAGCAGTTCTTC | CASSLGLAGYNEQFF | TRBJ2-1 | TRBD2 | TRBV5-1 | many
TGCAGTGCTGGCCTGGACGTAAGGACCCAGTACTTC | CSAGLDVRTQYF | TRBJ2-5 | . | TRBV20-1 | many
TGCAGTGCCCCGGGACTAGCGGGGGGGCGATCAGATACGCAGTATTTT | CSAPGLAGGRSDTQYF | TRBJ2-3 | TRBD2 | TRBV20-1 | few
TGCGCCAGCAGCCCCCCGGGGGCAGGGCAGTACTTC | CASSPPGAGQYF | TRBJ2-7 | . | TRBV5-1 | few
TGCGCCAGCAGCTTGGTTGGGGGGACCAAAAACATTCAGTACTTC | CASSLVGGTKNIQYF | TRBJ2-4 | . | TRBV5-1 | many
TGTGCCAGCAGTACCACAGGGGGCTCACCCCTCCACTTT | CASSTTGGSPLHF | TRBJ1-6 | TRBD1 | TRBV27 | .
TGTGCCAGCAGCCCTCCTCAGGGTTTGTCCTACGAGCAGTACTTC | CASSPPQGLSYEQYF | TRBJ2-7 | . | TRBV7-9 | many
TGCGCCAGCAGCGCCAGACCGGGCAATCAGCCCCAGCATTTT | CASSARPGNQPQHF | TRBJ1-5 | . | TRBV5-1 | few
TGCAGTGCTAGAGATCTGCACAGGGGGTCCTACGAGCAGTACTTC | CSARDLHRGSYEQYF | TRBJ2-7 | TRBD1 | TRBV20-1 | few
TGTGCCAGCACCTTAAGGGGAGGCGACACTGAAGCTTTCTTT | CASTLRGGDTEAFF | TRBJ1-1 | . | TRBV11-2 | .
TGTGCCAGCAGCTCAGGACTAGCGGGAGGATCGAACACCGGGGAGCTGTTTTTT | CASSSGLAGGSNTGELFF | TRBJ2-2 | TRBD2 | TRBV9 | few
TGTGCCAGCAGCTTAAGGACCAGGAGGGCAACTAATGAAAAACTGTTTTTT | CASSLRTRRATNEKLFF | TRBJ1-4 | . | TRBV7-8 | .
TGTGCCAGCAGCTTGAGGGTAAGGGACAATCAGCCCCAGCATTTT | CASSLRVRDNQPQHF | TRBJ1-5 | . | TRBV5-5 | few
TGTGCCAGCAGTGAACCTTTCGGAACTTATGGCTACACCTTC | CASSEPFGTYGYTF | TRBJ1-2 | . | TRBV6-1 | few
TGTACCAGCAGTTTCGGCGGGAGTGGCTACGAGCAGTACTTC | CTSSFGGSGYEQYF | TRBJ2-7 | TRBD2 | TRBV6-5 | few
TGCAGCGTTGGTAAAGCGGGGGGGCGCGAGACCCAGTACTTC | CSVGKAGGRETQYF | TRBJ2-5 | TRBD2 | TRBV29-1 | many
TGCAGCGCAGAAAACCGGGACTCATCTGCCCACAATGAGCAGTTCTTC | CSAENRDSSAHNEQFF | TRBJ2-1 | . | TRBV20-1 | .
TGTGCCAGCAGTCTAGGGGGGGACCATCCGGCTGGCTACACCTTC | CASSLGGDHPAGYTF | TRBJ1-2 | . | TRBV7-2 | few
TGTGCCAGCAGTGGACAGGGGGCGAGCGAGCAGTACTTC | CASSGQGASEQYF | TRBJ2-7 | TRBD1 | TRBV6-1 | .
TGTGCCAGCAGACCGGGACAGAAATATGGCTACACCTTC | CASRPGQKYGYTF | TRBJ1-2 | TRBD1 | TRBV28 | .
TGTGCCAGCAGCAAAGTGCCGGTGGGGACACGGAACACTGAAGCTTTCTTT | CASSKVPVGTRNTEAFF | TRBJ1-1 | . | TRBV21-1 | .
TGTGCCAGCAGCTTCTCCGGGTTGCGCGGGGAGCTGTTTTTT | CASSFSGLRGELFF | TRBJ2-2 | . | TRBV7-2 | many
TGCGCCAGCAGCCAAGTACCGGACGAAAGGCGGCGTGGCTACACCTTC | CASSQVPDERRRGYTF | TRBJ1-2 | . | TRBV4-1 | many
TGCAGCGTCTTAGCGAGTAACACAGATACGCAGTATTTT | CSVLASNTDTQYF | TRBJ2-3 | . | TRBV29-1 | many
TGTGCCAGCAGACCAATCAGGGGTGGAAATTCACCCCTCCACTTT | CASRPIRGGNSPLHF | TRBJ1-6 | . | TRBV7-8 | once